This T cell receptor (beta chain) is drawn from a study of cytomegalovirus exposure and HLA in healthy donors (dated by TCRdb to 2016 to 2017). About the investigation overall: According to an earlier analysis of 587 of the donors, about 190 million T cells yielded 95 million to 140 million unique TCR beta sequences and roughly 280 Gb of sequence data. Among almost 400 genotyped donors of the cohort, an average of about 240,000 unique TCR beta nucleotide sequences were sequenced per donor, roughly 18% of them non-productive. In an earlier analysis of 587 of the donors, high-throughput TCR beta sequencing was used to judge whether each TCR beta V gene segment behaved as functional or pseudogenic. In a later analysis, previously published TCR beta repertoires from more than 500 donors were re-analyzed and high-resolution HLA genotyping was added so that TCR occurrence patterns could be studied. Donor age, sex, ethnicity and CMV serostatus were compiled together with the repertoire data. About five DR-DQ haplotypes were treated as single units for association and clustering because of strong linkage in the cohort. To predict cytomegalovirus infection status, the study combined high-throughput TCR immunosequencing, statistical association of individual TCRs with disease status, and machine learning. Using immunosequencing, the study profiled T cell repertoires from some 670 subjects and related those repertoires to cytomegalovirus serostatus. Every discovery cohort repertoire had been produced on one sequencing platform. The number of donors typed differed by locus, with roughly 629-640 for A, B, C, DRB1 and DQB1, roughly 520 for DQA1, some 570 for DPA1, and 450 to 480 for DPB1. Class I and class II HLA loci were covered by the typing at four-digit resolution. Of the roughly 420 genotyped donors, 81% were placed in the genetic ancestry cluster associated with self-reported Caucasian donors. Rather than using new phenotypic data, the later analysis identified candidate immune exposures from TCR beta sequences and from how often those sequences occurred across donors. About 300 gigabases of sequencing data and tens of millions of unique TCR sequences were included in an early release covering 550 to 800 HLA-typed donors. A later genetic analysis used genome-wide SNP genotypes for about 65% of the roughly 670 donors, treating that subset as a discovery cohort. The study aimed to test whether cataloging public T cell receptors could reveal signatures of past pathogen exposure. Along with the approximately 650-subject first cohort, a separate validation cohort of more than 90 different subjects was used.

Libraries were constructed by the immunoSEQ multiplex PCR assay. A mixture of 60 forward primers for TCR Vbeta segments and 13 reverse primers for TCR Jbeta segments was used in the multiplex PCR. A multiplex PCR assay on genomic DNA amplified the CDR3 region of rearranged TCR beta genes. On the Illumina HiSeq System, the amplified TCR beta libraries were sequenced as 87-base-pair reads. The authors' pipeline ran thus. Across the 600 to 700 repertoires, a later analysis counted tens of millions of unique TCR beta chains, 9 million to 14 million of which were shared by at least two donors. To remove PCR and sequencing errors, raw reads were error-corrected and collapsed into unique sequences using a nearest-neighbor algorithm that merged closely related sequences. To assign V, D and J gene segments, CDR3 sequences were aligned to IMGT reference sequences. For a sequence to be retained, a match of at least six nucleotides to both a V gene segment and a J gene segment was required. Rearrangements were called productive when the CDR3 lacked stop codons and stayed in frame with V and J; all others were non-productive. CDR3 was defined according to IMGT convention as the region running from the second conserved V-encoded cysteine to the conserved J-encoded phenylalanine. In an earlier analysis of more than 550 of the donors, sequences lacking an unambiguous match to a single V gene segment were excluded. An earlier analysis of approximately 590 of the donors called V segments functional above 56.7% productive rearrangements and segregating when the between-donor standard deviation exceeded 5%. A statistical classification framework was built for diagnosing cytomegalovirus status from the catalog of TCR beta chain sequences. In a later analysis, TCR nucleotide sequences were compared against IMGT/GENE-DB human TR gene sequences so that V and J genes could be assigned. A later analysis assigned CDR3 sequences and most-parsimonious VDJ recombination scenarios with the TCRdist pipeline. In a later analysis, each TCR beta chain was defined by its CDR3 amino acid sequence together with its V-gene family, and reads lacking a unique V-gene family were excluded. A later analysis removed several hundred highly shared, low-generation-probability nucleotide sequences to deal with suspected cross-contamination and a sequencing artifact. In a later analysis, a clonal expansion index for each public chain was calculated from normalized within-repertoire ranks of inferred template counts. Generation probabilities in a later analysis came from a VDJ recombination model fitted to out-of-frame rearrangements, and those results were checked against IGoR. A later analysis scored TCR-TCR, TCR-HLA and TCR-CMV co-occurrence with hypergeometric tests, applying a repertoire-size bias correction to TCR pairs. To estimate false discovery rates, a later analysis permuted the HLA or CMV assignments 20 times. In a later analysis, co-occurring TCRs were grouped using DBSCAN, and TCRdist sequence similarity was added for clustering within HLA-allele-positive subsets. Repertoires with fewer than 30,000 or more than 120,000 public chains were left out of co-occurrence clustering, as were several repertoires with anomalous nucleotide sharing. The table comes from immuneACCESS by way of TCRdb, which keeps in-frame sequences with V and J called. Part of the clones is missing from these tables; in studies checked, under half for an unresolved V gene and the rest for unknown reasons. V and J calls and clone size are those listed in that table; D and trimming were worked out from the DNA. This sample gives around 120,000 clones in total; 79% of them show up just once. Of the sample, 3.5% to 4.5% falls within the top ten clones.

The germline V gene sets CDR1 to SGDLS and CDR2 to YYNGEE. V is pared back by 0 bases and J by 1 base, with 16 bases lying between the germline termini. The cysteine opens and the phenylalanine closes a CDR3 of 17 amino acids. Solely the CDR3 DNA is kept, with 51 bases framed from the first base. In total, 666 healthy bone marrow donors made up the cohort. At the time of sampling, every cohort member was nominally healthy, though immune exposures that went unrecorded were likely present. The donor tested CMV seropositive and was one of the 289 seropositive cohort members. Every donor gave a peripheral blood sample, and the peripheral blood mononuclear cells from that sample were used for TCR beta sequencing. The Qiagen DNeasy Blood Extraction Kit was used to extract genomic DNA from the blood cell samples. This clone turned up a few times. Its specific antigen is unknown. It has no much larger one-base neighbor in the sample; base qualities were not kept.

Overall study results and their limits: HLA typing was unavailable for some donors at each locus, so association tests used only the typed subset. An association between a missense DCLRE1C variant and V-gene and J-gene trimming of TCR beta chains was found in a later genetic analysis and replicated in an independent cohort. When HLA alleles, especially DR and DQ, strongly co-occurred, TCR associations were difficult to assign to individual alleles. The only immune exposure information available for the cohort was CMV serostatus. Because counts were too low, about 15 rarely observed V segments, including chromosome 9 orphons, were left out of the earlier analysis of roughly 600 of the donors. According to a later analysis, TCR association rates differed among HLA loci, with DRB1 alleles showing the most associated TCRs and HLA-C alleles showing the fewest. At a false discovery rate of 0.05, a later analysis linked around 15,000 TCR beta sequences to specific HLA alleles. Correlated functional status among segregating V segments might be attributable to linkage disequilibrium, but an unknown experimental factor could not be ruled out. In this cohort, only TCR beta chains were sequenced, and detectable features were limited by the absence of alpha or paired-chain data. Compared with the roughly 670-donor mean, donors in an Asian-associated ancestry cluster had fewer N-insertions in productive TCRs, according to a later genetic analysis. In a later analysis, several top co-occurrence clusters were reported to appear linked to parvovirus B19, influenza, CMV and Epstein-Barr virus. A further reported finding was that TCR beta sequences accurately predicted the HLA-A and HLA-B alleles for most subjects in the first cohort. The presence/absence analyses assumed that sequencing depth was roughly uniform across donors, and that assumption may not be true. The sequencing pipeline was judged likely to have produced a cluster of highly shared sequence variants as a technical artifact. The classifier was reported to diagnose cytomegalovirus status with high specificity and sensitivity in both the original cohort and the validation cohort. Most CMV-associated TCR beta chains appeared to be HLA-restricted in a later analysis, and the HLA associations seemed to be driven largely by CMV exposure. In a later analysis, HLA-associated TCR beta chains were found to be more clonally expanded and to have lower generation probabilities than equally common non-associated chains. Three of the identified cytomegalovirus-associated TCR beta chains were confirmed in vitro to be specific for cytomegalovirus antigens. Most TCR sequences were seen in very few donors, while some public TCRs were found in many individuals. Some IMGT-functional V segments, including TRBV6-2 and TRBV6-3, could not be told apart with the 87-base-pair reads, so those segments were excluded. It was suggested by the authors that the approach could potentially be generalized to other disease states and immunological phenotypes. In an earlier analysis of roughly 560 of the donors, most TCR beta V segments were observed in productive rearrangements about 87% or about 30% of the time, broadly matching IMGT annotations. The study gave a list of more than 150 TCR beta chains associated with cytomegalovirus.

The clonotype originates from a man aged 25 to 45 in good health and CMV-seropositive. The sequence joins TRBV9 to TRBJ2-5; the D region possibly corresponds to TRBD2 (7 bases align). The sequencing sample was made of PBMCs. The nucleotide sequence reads TGTGCCAGCAGCGTAGGGTGGGGGGGGGCGGGCCAAGAGACCCAGTACTTC. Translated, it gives CASSVGWGGAGQETQYF.